This TCR beta chain was documented in a study of cytomegalovirus exposure and HLA in healthy donors (dated by TCRdb to 2017 to 2019). Study-wide context: An earlier analysis of 587 of the donors reported 276 Gb of sequence data and about 120 million unique TCR beta sequences obtained from about 179 million T cells. Roughly 300 gigabases of sequencing data and 78 million or so unique TCR sequences were included in an early release covering several hundred HLA-typed donors. The genetic ancestry cluster associated with self-reported Caucasian donors included over 80% of the roughly 400 genotyped donors. The study aimed to test whether signatures of past pathogen exposure could be identified by cataloging public T cell receptors. The T cell repertoires of around 730 subjects were profiled by immunosequencing and related to cytomegalovirus serostatus. A separate validation cohort of 100 to 150 different subjects was used in addition to the 666-subject first cohort. High-throughput TCR immunosequencing, statistical association of individual TCRs with disease status, and machine learning were combined to predict cytomegalovirus infection status. A later analysis re-examined previously published TCR beta repertoires from more than 550 donors and added high-resolution HLA genotyping to investigate patterns of TCR occurrence. The later analysis used no new phenotypic data to find candidate immune exposures, relying instead on TCR beta sequences and their occurrence across donors. An earlier analysis of fewer than 700 of the donors applied high-throughput TCR beta sequencing to assess whether each TCR beta V gene segment acted as functional or pseudogenic. Donor age, sex, ethnicity and CMV serostatus were compiled alongside the repertoire data. Genome-wide SNP genotypes for about 65% of the roughly 670 donors were used in a later genetic analysis, which treated that subset as a discovery cohort. All discovery cohort repertoires had been generated on a single sequencing platform. Class I and class II HLA loci were covered by the typing at four-digit resolution. The number of typed donors differed by locus: about 620-630 for A, B, C, DRB1 and DQB1; 522 for DQA1; 606 for DPA1; and roughly 470 for DPB1. Roughly five DR-DQ haplotypes were handled as single units for association and clustering because linkage in the cohort was strong. On average, 235,054 unique TCR beta nucleotide sequences were sequenced per donor among 398 genotyped donors of the cohort, with 15% to 20% of those sequences being non-productive. What the work shows at the level of the full study, not this receptor alone: The classifier was reported to diagnose cytomegalovirus status with high specificity and sensitivity in both the original and validation cohorts. An association between a missense DCLRE1C variant and V-gene and J-gene trimming of TCR beta chains was found in a later genetic analysis and replicated in an independent cohort. Because the 87-base-pair reads could not distinguish some IMGT-functional V segments, including TRBV6-2 and TRBV6-3, those segments were excluded. According to a later analysis, TCR association rates differed among HLA loci, with DRB1 alleles showing the most associated TCRs and HLA-C alleles showing the fewest. A further reported finding was that TCR beta sequences accurately predicted the HLA-A and HLA-B alleles for most subjects in the first cohort. Compared with the approximately 600-donor mean, donors in an Asian-associated ancestry cluster had fewer N-insertions in productive TCRs, according to a later genetic analysis. Because counts were too low, 15 to 20 rarely observed V segments, including chromosome 9 orphons, were left out of the earlier analysis of approximately 500 of the donors. Compared with equally common non-associated chains, HLA-associated TCR beta chains in a later analysis were more clonally expanded and had lower generation probabilities. Most TCR sequences were seen in very few donors, while some public TCRs were found in many individuals. CMV serostatus was the only immune exposure information available for the cohort. Most CMV-associated TCR beta chains appeared to be HLA-restricted in a later analysis, and the HLA associations seemed to be driven largely by CMV exposure. Presence/absence analyses assumed roughly uniform sequencing depth across donors, an assumption that may not hold. In vitro tests confirmed that a few of the cytomegalovirus-associated TCR beta chains recognize cytomegalovirus antigens. According to a later analysis, parvovirus B19, influenza, CMV and Epstein-Barr virus appeared linked to several top co-occurrence clusters. The authors suggested that the approach could potentially be generalized to other disease states and immunological phenotypes. In this cohort, only TCR beta chains were sequenced, and detectable features were limited by the absence of alpha or paired-chain data. In an earlier analysis of some 540 of the donors, most TCR beta V segments appeared in productive rearrangements about 90% or about 30% of the time, broadly matching IMGT annotations. Linkage disequilibrium might explain the correlated functional status among segregating V segments, but an unknown experimental factor could not be excluded. HLA typing was unavailable for some donors at each locus, so association tests used only the typed subset. When HLA alleles, especially DR and DQ, strongly co-occurred, attributing TCR associations to individual alleles was difficult. In the study, some 180 TCR beta chains were listed as associated with cytomegalovirus. A later analysis associated some 17,000 TCR beta sequences with specific HLA alleles at a false discovery rate of 0.05. The sequencing pipeline was judged likely to have produced a cluster of highly shared sequence variants as a technical artifact.

According to the germline V gene, CDR1 reads ENHRY and CDR2 reads SYGVKD. The trim is 2 bases for V and 4 bases for J, with a gap of 14 bases between the germline ends. Including cysteine and phenylalanine, the CDR3 has 15 amino acids. The read is trimmed to its CDR3 DNA, 45 bases read in frame from base 1. In total, approximately 700 healthy bone marrow donors made up the cohort. At the time of sampling, all cohort members were nominally healthy, though unrecorded immune exposures were likely present. The donor was CMV seropositive and belonged to the group of 250 to 300 seropositive cohort members. Every donor gave a peripheral blood sample, and the peripheral blood mononuclear cells from that sample were used for TCR beta sequencing. Genomic DNA extraction from the blood cell samples was performed with the Qiagen DNeasy Blood Extraction Kit. The library was generated by the immunoSEQ multiplex PCR assay. For the multiplex PCR, a mixture combining 60 forward primers for TCR Vbeta segments and 13 reverse primers for TCR Jbeta segments was used. A multiplex PCR assay on genomic DNA amplified the CDR3 region of rearranged TCR beta genes. The amplified TCR beta libraries were sequenced on the Illumina HiSeq System as 87-base-pair reads. The original pipeline was this. In a later analysis, tens of millions of unique TCR beta chains were counted across the roughly 700 repertoires, and some 10 million of these chains were shared by at least two donors. Raw reads were error-corrected and collapsed into unique sequences with a nearest-neighbor algorithm that merged closely related sequences to remove PCR and sequencing errors. Alignment of CDR3 sequences to IMGT reference sequences was used to assign V, D and J gene segments. For a sequence to be retained, a match of at least six nucleotides to both a V gene segment and a J gene segment was required. A rearrangement counted as productive if the CDR3 had no stop codons and remained in frame with V and J, and every other rearrangement counted as non-productive. Following IMGT convention, CDR3 was defined as the stretch from the second conserved V-encoded cysteine to the conserved J-encoded phenylalanine. Sequences without an unambiguous match to a single V gene segment were excluded from the earlier analysis of approximately 600 of the donors. An earlier analysis of 587 of the donors called V segments functional above 56.7% productive rearrangements and segregating when the between-donor standard deviation exceeded 5%. A statistical classification framework was built for diagnosing cytomegalovirus status from the catalog of TCR beta chain sequences. A later analysis assigned V and J genes by comparing TCR nucleotide sequences with IMGT/GENE-DB human TR gene sequences. A later analysis assigned CDR3 sequences and most-parsimonious VDJ recombination scenarios with the TCRdist pipeline. In a later analysis, each TCR beta chain was defined by its CDR3 amino acid sequence together with its V-gene family, and reads without a unique V-gene family were excluded. To address suspected cross-contamination and a sequencing artifact, a later analysis removed over 500 highly shared, low-generation-probability nucleotide sequences. For each public chain, a later analysis derived a clonal expansion index from normalized ranks of inferred template counts within each repertoire. In a later analysis, generation probabilities were computed using a VDJ recombination model fitted to out-of-frame rearrangements, and the results were checked against IGoR. In a later analysis, hypergeometric tests were used to score TCR-TCR, TCR-HLA and TCR-CMV co-occurrence, with a repertoire-size bias correction applied to TCR pairs. False discovery rates were estimated in a later analysis by permuting HLA or CMV assignments 20 times. In a later analysis, co-occurring TCRs were grouped using DBSCAN, with TCRdist sequence similarity added in when clustering inside HLA-allele-positive subsets. Co-occurrence clustering excluded repertoires with fewer than 30,000 or more than 120,000 public chains, plus five with anomalous nucleotide sharing. Imported from immuneACCESS, the table was reduced by TCRdb to in-frame sequences with V and J called. These copies leave out some clones; in studies compared against another copy, an unresolved V gene accounts for under half, and the cause of the remainder is not known. V and J calls and clone size come straight from that table; D and trimming were deduced from the DNA. The sample table shows 100,000 to 140,000 clones, and over 65% are seen once. Of the sample, 12% to 15% is held by the ten largest clones.

A note on this clone: Its antigen is still unknown. No base-level quality is on record; no much larger clone is a single base apart.

Sequenced material: PBMCs. The sequence links TRBV10-3 to TRBJ1-1; there is no confident call for the D gene. This TCR was recovered from a woman aged 40 to 50 in good health and CMV-seropositive. CDR3 loop: CAISEREGMATEAFF. In nucleotides, the sequence is TGTGCCATCAGTGAGAGGGAGGGTATGGCCACTGAAGCTTTCTTT.